Given below is one T cell receptor beta chain in context. Its antigen remains undetermined. One base away there is no much larger clone; base qualities are not given. Genomic DNA was isolated from the sorted cells so that the TCRbeta CDR3 region could be sequenced. The immunoSEQ Assay was used to sequence the TCRbeta CDR3 regions. TCRdb stores this immuneACCESS table with in-frame sequences only. Part of the clones is absent; in the studies checked, under half of the shortfall reflects unresolved V genes, and no reason is known for the rest. The sample table records fewer than 85,000 clones; 89% of these occur just once. The ten largest clones capture around 2.5% of the sample. The source of the sample is a study of OX40 agonist ivuxolimab in advanced cancers. General notes on the study: Ivuxolimab was an agonistic, fully human IgG2 monoclonal antibody directed against OX40 (CD134), a costimulatory receptor. Intravenous ivuxolimab was administered to patients every 2 weeks at six dose levels: 0.01, 0.1, 0.3, 1.5, 3 and 10 mg/kg. Of the approximately 50 patients in dose escalation, some 20 had hepatocellular carcinoma, some 15 had melanoma, 9 had renal cell carcinoma and 9 had head and neck cancer. In the dose-escalation cohort, roughly 80% of patients were male, and the mean age was approximately 60 years, with a range of roughly 20 to 80. Patients were allowed to have had prior anti-PD-1, anti-PD-L1 or anti-CTLA-4 therapy, and 40% of the dose-escalation patients had been treated with checkpoint inhibitors. Three dose-escalation patients achieved partial responses, one with hepatocellular carcinoma and two with cutaneous melanoma. The point of sequencing TCRbeta in the periphery was to test whether ivuxolimab changed TCR sequence diversity and drove clonal T-cell expansion. The monotherapy dose-escalation portion (N ≈ 52 patients) of the phase I ivuxolimab trial is reported in the paper.

What the study reported, not specific to this receptor: After ivuxolimab, expanded clones were on average more numerous among CD8+ T cells than among CD4+ T cells. At doses of 0.1 to 3.0 mg/kg, clonal expansion of both CD4+ and CD8+ T cells in blood was seen between baseline and week 6. In the 0.1-3.0 mg/kg groups, partial responders had among the lowest normalized peripheral clonal expansion, particularly in CD8+ T cells. Which antigens the clonally expanded peripheral T cells were specific for was not determined. Low levels of normalized T-cell clonal expansion were also seen in some patients who did not respond.

The trial excluded patients who had a history of autoimmune disease or were on systemic immunosuppression. Peripheral blood for TCR sequencing was drawn from every dose cohort at baseline, at cycle 4 day 1 and at cycle 7 day 1. Samples came from an open-label, multicenter, first-in-human phase I dose-escalation trial of ivuxolimab. Adults with locally advanced or metastatic head and neck squamous cell, hepatocellular, melanoma or renal cell carcinoma were enrolled in the trial. CD4+ and CD8+ T cells were sorted separately from peripheral blood before TCR sequencing. There are 13 amino acids in the CDR3, from cysteine to phenylalanine inclusive. The DNA shown is the 39-base CDR3, in frame from base 1. The CDR1 and CDR2 encoded by the germline V gene (reference sequence) are LNHDA and SQIVND. V lost 3 bases and J lost 4 bases; the stretch between them is 9 bases long.

This chain joins TRBV19 to TRBJ2-5; the D gene assignment is ambiguous. This clonotype originated in an adult with an advanced solid tumor such as melanoma, head and neck, liver or kidney cancer. Source: CD4+ or CD8+ T cells sorted from blood, taken in a trial of the OX40 agonist ivuxolimab. The sequence in DNA is TGTGCCAGTAGTATTTCTGTTTTAGAGACCCAGTACTTC. It codes for CASSISVLETQYF.